This TCR beta chain was sequenced during a study of T cell responses to AZD1222 COVID-19 vaccine. Study results and limitations: Spike regions recognized by vaccine-associated CD4 TCRs spanned the protein, led by 160-218 and 743-854. Unmutated regions of variants are reportedly targeted by nearly half of spike-specific TCRs.

Note on this clone: Its antigen remains unknown.

The table came from immunoSEQ multiplex PCR; TCRdb's copy has only in-frame clones and leaves some out. The sample shows 85,000 to 130,000 clones, nearly 95% of them seen only once. Material: peripheral blood, obtained on day 0 of AZD1222 vaccination. This sequence originates from an adult in good health.

CDR3 DNA: TGTGCCAGCAGCTTAGCGCAGGGGCAGGGGTGGGAGACCCAGTACTTC. Protein product: CASSLAQGQGWETQYF. The V call is TRBV11-2, the J call TRBJ2-5, with D perhaps TRBD1 (6 bases). This CDR3 region has 16 residues. V was shortened by 1 base and J by 5 bases, with 17 bases between the two germline ends. CDR1 is SGHAT and CDR2 is FQNNGV in the germline V gene.